These 27 T cell receptor beta chains came from one sample sequenced in a study of Tregs in tolerant kidney transplant recipients (dated by TCRdb to between 2019 and 2020). The receptor library was made with the immunoSEQ multiplex PCR assay. In TCRdb, the immuneACCESS table is reduced to in-frame sequences with V and J assigned. These tables do not hold every clone; where another copy was compared, an unresolved V gene accounts for under half, and the others remain unexplained. This sample gives roughly 54,000 clones in total; about 92% of them show up just once. The ten largest clones add up to less than 20% of the sample. The transplants used related donors with nonmyeloablative bone marrow transplantation, and mixed chimerism in the human trials was transient. The material sequenced was CD8+ T cells from blood (PBMCs), taken 12 months after the transplant. The receptor source for this set is a human patient who received a combined kidney and bone marrow transplant. Some T cells may be donor cells from the graft after a transplant.

A single count supports this clone. This rearrangement joins TRBV5-1 to TRBJ1-2; possible D gene TRBD1, 6 bases. This CDR3 region has 16 residues. Germline V gene sequence: CDR1 SGHRS, CDR2 YFSETQ. V was shortened by 0 bases and J by 5 bases, with 17 bases between the two germline ends. This chain's CDR3 is CASSLEGQYLRYGYTF. The CDR3 DNA reads TGCGCCAGCAGCTTGGAAGGACAGTACCTCAGGTATGGCTACACCTTC.

This chain uses TRBV4-1 with TRBJ2-7; TRBD1 might be the D (6 bases). The germline V gene encodes CDR1 MGHRA and CDR2 YSYEKL. This CDR3 region has 15 residues. The germline V and J ends were trimmed by 1 base and 6 bases, with 16 bases remaining between them. As DNA, the CDR3 is TGCGCCAGCAGCCAAGTTATTGGAAAAGGGGGCGAGCAGTACTTC. Residues: CASSQVIGKGGEQYF.

The chain carries TRBV27 and TRBJ2-7, with 8 nucleotides matching TRBD2. Trimming at V came to 6 bases and at J to 6 bases, leaving 13 bases not matched to a gene. This CDR3 contains 15 residues. Germline loops: CDR1 MNHEY, CDR2 SMNVEV (reference sequence). CDR3 DNA: TGTGCCAGCAGCTCACCAAGCGGGAGAGAGGGCGAGCAGTACTTC. This translates into CASSSPSGREGEQYF.

This sequence joins TRBV27 and TRBJ1-2, with 8 bases that match TRBD1. J lost 4 bases, V lost 2 bases, and 3 bases had no gene match. The CDR3 totals 14 residues. CDR1 MNHEY and CDR2 SMNVEV come from the germline V gene (reference sequence). For the CDR3, the DNA is TGTGCCAGCAGTTTAGGACAGGGACTCTATGGCTACACCTTC. Its protein is CASSLGQGLYGYTF.

The CDR3 DNA reads TGTGCCAGCTCACCACCGGTTCCCGACAAGAGCAACTATGGCTACACCTTC. As protein: CASSPPVPDKSNYGYTF. The V gene is TRBV18, the J gene TRBJ1-2, with no clear D. The CDR3 has 17 amino acids. Germline CDR1 is KGHSH and CDR2 is LQKENI. V was cut by 0 bases and J by 2 bases, with 16 bases left in between.

V and J are TRBV19 and TRBJ2-7; 8 bases fit TRBD2. The CDR3 consists of 14 residues. Germline V lookup: CDR1 LNHDA, CDR2 SQIVND (reference sequence). V was clipped by 4 bases and J by 4 bases; unmatched bases: 6. This CDR3 reads CASSSASGLYEQYF. The DNA of the CDR3 is TGTGCCAGTAGTAGTGCTAGCGGGCTTTACGAGCAGTACTTC.

The CDR3: CASSIWDTGTDTQYF. CDR3 DNA: TGTGCCAGTAGTATATGGGACACGGGCACAGATACGCAGTATTTT. This chain joins TRBV19 and TRBJ2-3; tentatively, D is TRBD1 (6 bases). V shed 2 bases and J shed 1 base, with 10 bases lying between them. Per the germline V gene, CDR1 is LNHDA and CDR2 is SQIVND (reference sequence). The CDR3 is made up of 15 amino acids.

The chain uses TRBV5-6 and TRBJ2-7; TRBD1 agrees at 12 bases. The germline CDR1 and CDR2 sequences are SGHDT and YYEEEE. The CDR3 is 17 residues long. Trimming removed 2 bases from V and 2 bases from J; junction bases left unmatched: 8. In DNA, the CDR3 is TGTGCCAGCAGCTTTGCCCCCGGGACAGGGGGCCCCTACGAGCAGTACTTC. Encoded protein: CASSFAPGTGGPYEQYF.

The gene calls are TRBV7-2 and TRBJ2-7; D uncertain. Germline assignment: CDR1 SGHTA and CDR2 FQGNSA. V lost 7 bases to trimming and J lost 0 bases, with 4 bases between them. There are 11 residues in the CDR3. CDR3 residues: CASTNSYEQYF. The CDR3 region has the DNA TGTGCCAGCACAAACTCCTACGAGCAGTACTTC. Filled out from reference TRBV7-2 and TRBJ2-7, the complete variable domain reads GAGVSQSPSNKVTEKGKDVELRCDPISGHTALYWYRQSLGQGLEFLIYFQGNSAPDKSGLPSDRFSAERTGGSVSTLTIQRTQQEDSAVYLCASTNSYEQYFGPGTRLTVT.

The rearrangement links TRBV5-1 to TRBJ2-7, with D uncertain. CDR1 SGHRS and CDR2 YFSETQ come from the germline V gene. The V end was cut by 4 bases, the J end by 6 bases, with 11 bases between. The CDR3 is 12 residues long. The CDR3 region has the DNA TGCGCCAGCAGCCTGGGGTCGGGCGAGCAGTACTTC. Translating gives CASSLGSGEQYF.

The chain joins TRBV27 to TRBJ1-6; 11 bases line up with TRBD1. V was pared by 2 bases and J by 6 bases, with 3 bases of the junction left unmatched. The CDR3 sequence is 16 residues long. Germline V gives CDR1 MNHEY, CDR2 SMNVEV (reference sequence). The CDR3 region is CASSLTGTGGNSPLHF. The CDR3 nucleotides read TGTGCCAGCAGTTTAACCGGGACAGGGGGTAATTCACCCCTCCACTTT.

V and J are TRBV27 and TRBJ2-5; D might be TRBD1 (5 bases). Germline lookup yields CDR1 MNHEY and CDR2 SMNVEV (reference sequence). V gave up 5 bases and J gave up 4 bases, with 8 bases separating them. This CDR3 has 12 amino acids. As DNA, the CDR3 is TGTGCCAGCAGTACCCAGGGAGAGACCCAGTACTTC. Amino acids: CASSTQGETQYF.

The chain carries TRBV4-2 and TRBJ2-7, with 11 bases identical to TRBD2. The CDR3 extends over 17 amino acids. Trimming at V came to 1 base and at J to 1 base, leaving 6 bases not matched to a gene. CDR1 and CDR2 from the germline V gene are LGHNA and YNFKEQ. Written as DNA, the CDR3 is TGTGCCAGCAGCCAAGTAACTAGCGGGAGAGGTTCCTACGAGCAGTACTTC. Protein product: CASSQVTSGRGSYEQYF.

The genes are TRBV5-6 and TRBJ2-7; 7 nucleotides agree with TRBD2. This CDR3 contains 15 residues. The germline V gene has CDR1 SGHDT and CDR2 YYEEEE. With 0 bases clipped from V and 0 bases from J, the junction kept 3 bases outside the gene matches. The CDR3 protein is CASSLAGGSSYEQYF. CDR3 sequence (DNA): TGTGCCAGCAGCTTGGCAGGCGGGAGCTCCTACGAGCAGTACTTC. The full variable domain, in which reference TRBV5-6 and TRBJ2-7 provide the parts outside the CDR3, is DAGVTQSPTHLIKTRGQQVTLRCSPKSGHDTVSWYQQALGQGPQFIFQYYEEEERQRGNFPDRFSGHQFPNYSSELNVNALLLGDSALYLCASSLAGGSSYEQYFGPGTRLTVT.

V usage is TRBV28 and J usage is TRBJ1-2, with TRBD1 as a possible D gene (6 bases). The CDR3 is 20 amino acids. Trimming removed 1 base at V and 1 base at J, with 25 bases between. Looked up from germline, CDR1 is MDHEN and CDR2 is SYDVKM. Here the CDR3 DNA reads TGTGCCAGCAGTTTATCCCTCTCGGGACACCCGGCCGTTCTTAACTATGGCTACACCTTC. Translating it yields CASSLSLSGHPAVLNYGYTF.

This clone was observed once. The genes are TRBV28 and TRBJ2-1, with TRBD2 as a possible D gene (5 bases). The CDR3 totals 13 residues. Trimming removed 4 bases from V and 8 bases from J, with 12 bases in between. CDR1 and CDR2 (germline): MDHEN, SYDVKM. CDR3 coding DNA: TGTGCCAGCAGTTGGACTGTTACATATGAGCAGTTCTTC. This encodes CASSWTVTYEQFF. The full variable domain, in which reference TRBV28 and TRBJ2-1 provide the parts outside the CDR3, is DVKVTQSSRYLVKRTGEKVFLECVQDMDHENMFWYRQDPGLGLRLIYFSYDVKMKEKGDIPEGYSVSREKKERFSLILESASTNQTSMYLCASSWTVTYEQFFGPGTRLTVL.

This chain uses TRBV7-9 with TRBJ2-1; tentatively, D is TRBD2 (5 bases). The V end lost 1 base, the J end lost 5 bases, and 6 bases lay between the germline ends. Germline CDR1 is SEHNR and CDR2 is FQNEAQ (reference sequence). The CDR3 has 13 amino acids. CDR3 coding DNA: TGTGCCAGCAGCTTAGTCGGGGACAATGAGCAGTTCTTC. It codes for CASSLVGDNEQFF.

V usage is TRBV7-6 and J usage is TRBJ2-3; D call uncertain. Germline lookup yields CDR1 SGHVS and CDR2 FNYEAQ. This CDR3 spans 15 amino acids. The V end lost 2 bases, the J end lost 2 bases, and 11 bases lay between the germline ends. CDR3 region: CASSLSSVSTDTQYF. The CDR3, as DNA: TGTGCCAGCAGCTTATCCTCGGTGTCCACAGATACGCAGTATTTT.

Written as DNA, the CDR3 is TGTGCCAGCAGCCCGACGGGACAGTCCTACGAGCAGTACTTC. Protein sequence: CASSPTGQSYEQYF. The chain links TRBV13 to TRBJ2-7; TRBD1 agrees at 7 bases. The J segment lost 1 base and the V segment lost 5 bases, leaving 5 bases of the junction unmatched. Germline CDR1 PRHDT, CDR2 FYEKMQ (reference sequence). The length of the CDR3 is 14 residues. Full variable domain (rest looked up from reference TRBV13 and TRBJ2-7): AAGVIQSPRHLIKEKRETATLKCYPIPRHDTVYWYQQGPGQDPQFLISFYEKMQSDKGSIPDRFSAQQFSDYHSELNMSSLELGDSALYFCASSPTGQSYEQYFGPGTRLTVT.

This rearrangement joins TRBV13 to TRBJ2-3; 10 nucleotides match TRBD2. Germline assignment: CDR1 PRHDT and CDR2 FYEKMQ (reference sequence). The V segment lost 8 bases and the J segment 4 bases; nucleotides outside the gene matches: 12. This CDR3 is built from 16 residues. CDR3 sequence (DNA): TGTGCCAGCGATAACAGCGGGAGGGCCGTGGCAGATACGCAGTATTTT. Its protein product is CASDNSGRAVADTQYF.

The chain combines TRBV28 with TRBJ2-2; 7 bases fit TRBD1. The CDR3 sequence is 15 residues long. J lost 4 bases, V lost 6 bases, and 8 bases had no gene match. The germline gives CDR1 MDHEN, CDR2 SYDVKM. As DNA, the CDR3 is TGTGCCAGCAGGCCAGTTACAGGGGTCACCGGGGAGCTGTTTTTT. Its protein product is CASRPVTGVTGELFF.

The rearrangement joins TRBV9 to TRBJ2-3; the D is unclear. CDR1 and CDR2 from the germline V gene are SGDLS and YYNGEE. The CDR3 has 13 residues. The germline V and J ends were trimmed by 2 bases and 4 bases, with 8 bases remaining between them. In nucleotides, the CDR3 is TGTGCCAGCAGCGTTTCTAGTCCAGATACGCAGTATTTT. Translation: CASSVSSPDTQYF.

V and J are TRBV4-3 and TRBJ2-7; TRBD2 matches at 10 bases. V shed 4 bases and J 3 bases; nucleotides not matched to a gene: 12. Germline lookup yields CDR1 LGHNA and CDR2 YSLEER. The CDR3 is made up of 17 amino acids. The CDR3 DNA reads as TGCGCCAGCAGCCCGGGAGTAGCGGGGGGCCCGTACTACGAGCAGTACTTC. Its protein product is CASSPGVAGGPYYEQYF.

The rearrangement uses TRBV19 and TRBJ2-5; a possible D gene is TRBD2 (5 bases). From germline, CDR1 is LNHDA and CDR2 SQIVND (reference sequence). CDR3 length: 12 amino acids. The V end lost 3 bases, the J end lost 7 bases, and 9 bases lay between the germline ends. This CDR3 reads CASSISAGTQYF. The CDR3 DNA reads TGTGCCAGTAGTATTTCGGCGGGGACCCAGTACTTC.

V and J are TRBV27 and TRBJ1-2, with TRBD1 identical over 8 bases. Germline V gene lookup returns CDR1 MNHEY and CDR2 SMNVEV (reference sequence). V dropped 2 bases and J dropped 9; count of bases not matched to a gene: 11. The length of the CDR3 is 15 residues. CDR3 DNA: TGTGCCAGCAGTTTACACCCAAGGACAGGGTGGAGCTACACCTTC. As protein: CASSLHPRTGWSYTF.

This chain links TRBV7-9 with TRBJ2-7; 8 bases align to TRBD1. Germline V lookup: CDR1 SEHNR, CDR2 FQNEAQ (reference sequence). The CDR3 has 14 amino acids. V shed 5 bases and J 2 bases; nucleotides not matched to a gene: 5. As DNA, the CDR3 is TGTGCCAGCAGCCCTAGGACAGGGCCCTACGAGCAGTACTTC. Amino acids: CASSPRTGPYEQYF.

The rearrangement joins TRBV2 to TRBJ1-2; D gene unclear. V lost 6 bases and J 7 bases, leaving 6 bases between the germline ends. Germline CDR1 SNHLY, CDR2 FYNNEI. CDR3 length: 10 amino acids. The CDR3 DNA sequence: TGTGCCAGCAGCTTTAGTGGCTACACCTTC. Amino acids: CASSFSGYTF.